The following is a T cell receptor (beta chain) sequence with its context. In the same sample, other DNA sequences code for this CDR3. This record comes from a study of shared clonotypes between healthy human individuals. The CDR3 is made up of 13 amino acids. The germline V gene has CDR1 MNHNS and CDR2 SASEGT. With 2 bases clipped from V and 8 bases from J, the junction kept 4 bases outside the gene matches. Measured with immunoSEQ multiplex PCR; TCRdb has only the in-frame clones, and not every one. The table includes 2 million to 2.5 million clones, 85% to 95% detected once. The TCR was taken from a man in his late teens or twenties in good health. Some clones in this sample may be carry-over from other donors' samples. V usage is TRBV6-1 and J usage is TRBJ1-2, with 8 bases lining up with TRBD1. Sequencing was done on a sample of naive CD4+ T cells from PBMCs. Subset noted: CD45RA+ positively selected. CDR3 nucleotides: TGTGCCAGCAGTGAACAGGGGGCTTACGGCTACACCTTC. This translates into CASSEQGAYGYTF.